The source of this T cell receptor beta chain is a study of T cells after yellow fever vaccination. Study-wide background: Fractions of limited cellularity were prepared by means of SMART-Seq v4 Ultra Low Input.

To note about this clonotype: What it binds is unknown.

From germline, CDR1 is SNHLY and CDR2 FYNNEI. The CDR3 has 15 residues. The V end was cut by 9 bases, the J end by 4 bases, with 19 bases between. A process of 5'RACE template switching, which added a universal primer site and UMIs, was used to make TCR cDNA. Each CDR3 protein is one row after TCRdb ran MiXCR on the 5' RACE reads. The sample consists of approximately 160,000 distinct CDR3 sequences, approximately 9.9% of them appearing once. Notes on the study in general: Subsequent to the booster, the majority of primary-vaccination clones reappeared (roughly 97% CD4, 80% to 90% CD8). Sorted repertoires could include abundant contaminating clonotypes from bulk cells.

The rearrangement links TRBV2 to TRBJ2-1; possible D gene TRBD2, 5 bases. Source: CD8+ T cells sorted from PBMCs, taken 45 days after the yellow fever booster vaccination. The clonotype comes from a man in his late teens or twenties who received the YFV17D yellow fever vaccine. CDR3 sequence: CARGSTRRGYNEQFF. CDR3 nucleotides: TGTGCCAGGGGTTCGACCCGCCGAGGGTACAATGAGCAGTTCTTC. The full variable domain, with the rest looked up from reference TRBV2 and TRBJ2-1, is EPEVTQTPSHQVTQMGQEVILRCVPISNHLYFYWYRQILGQKVEFLVSFYNNEISEKSEIFDDQFSVERPDGSNFTLKIRSTKLEDSAMYFCARGSTRRGYNEQFFGPGTRLTVL.